Below are 3 T cell receptor beta chains sequenced from a single sample in a study of beta chain features in type 1 diabetes. Study conclusions and caveats: TCRB CDR3 length was moderately but significantly reduced in all four CD4+ subsets of Type 1 diabetes patients.

The investigators reverse transcribed all of the isolated RNA, so they sequenced expressed TCRB transcripts. The repertoire was sequenced with immunoSEQ multiplex PCR; TCRdb's copy has only in-frame clones and lacks some. The repertoire consists of about 240,000 clones, with around 14% occurring once and the leading ten covering just under 0.02%. The antigens for these receptors are not known. The material sequenced was naive CD4+ T cells from blood. The receptors derive from a man aged 25 to 40 with type 1 diabetes.

This chain joins TRBV4-1 and TRBJ2-2; TRBD2 agrees at 9 bases. The ends lost 2 bases at V and 3 bases at J; junction bases unmatched: 13. Germline V gives CDR1 MGHRA, CDR2 YSYEKL. This CDR3 contains 19 residues. The CDR3 DNA follows: TGCGCCAGCAGCCAACGACTTGAGGGCGGGGGGGCCCACACCGGGGAGCTGTTTTTT. This sequence encodes CASSQRLEGGGAHTGELFF.

This clone was seen a handful of times. This rearrangement joins TRBV19 to TRBJ2-5, with D hard to call. Germline V gene lookup returns CDR1 LNHDA and CDR2 SQIVND (reference sequence). The CDR3 runs to 13 residues. V lost 5 bases and J 4 bases, leaving 11 bases between the germline ends. CDR3 residues: CASSQLARETQYF. In DNA form, the CDR3 reads TGTGCCAGTAGTCAGTTAGCCCGAGAGACCCAGTACTTC.

V gene TRBV29-1 combines with J gene TRBJ2-2, with 8 bases identical to TRBD1. The CDR3 extends over 14 amino acids. Germline V gives CDR1 SQVTM, CDR2 ANQGSEA. The ends lost 7 bases at V and 2 bases at J; junction bases unmatched: 6. The CDR3 sequence: CSAWDRINTGELFF. Here the CDR3 DNA reads TGCAGCGCTTGGGACAGGATAAACACCGGGGAGCTGTTTTTT.